This is a list of T cell receptor beta chains from one sample in a study of blood T cell repertoires in COVID-19. Measured with immunoSEQ multiplex PCR; TCRdb has only the in-frame clones, and not every one. The data contain some 150,000 clones, 65% to 90% of them singletons. The material sequenced was peripheral blood. Receptors originate from a man in his 70s with acute or convalescent COVID-19. Both conserved end residues are part of each CDR3. D genes are given only for firm matches. Size is stated for part of the rows, as once, few or many counts, or as a class when the clone is expanded.

>-|-|TRBJ2-3|TRBV5-1
TGCGCCAGCGAACCGGAGGGGGCCAACACAGATACGCAGTATTTT
CASEPEGANTDTQYF
>TRBD2|-|TRBJ2-3|TRBV6-4
TGTGCCAGCAGTCTCGGGGGGGCGATCACAGATACGCAGTATTTT
CASSLGGAITDTQYF
>TRBD1|once|TRBJ1-2|TRBV3-1/TRBV3-2
TGTGCCAGCAGATTCGACAGAGGGACAGCTACACCCGGAGGCTACACCTTC
CASRFDRGTATPGGYTF
>-|once|TRBJ1-4|TRBV15
TGTGCCACCTCCCCGAGGGTGGACTTAGGTAATGAAAAACTGTTTTTT
CATSPRVDLGNEKLFF
>TRBD2|-|TRBJ2-7|TRBV3-1/TRBV3-2
TGTGCCAGCAGCCAAACCTGGACTAGCGGGAGAAGGGTCGTCGAGCAGTACTTC
CASSQTWTSGRRVVEQYF
>TRBD1|-|TRBJ2-3|TRBV3-1/TRBV3-2
TGTGCCAGCAGCCCCGGACAGGGGGCAGATACGCAGTATTTT
CASSPGQGADTQYF
>TRBD2|-|TRBJ2-1|TRBV12-3/TRBV12-4
TGTGCCAGCAGACCCTCTAGCGGGACTGGGGGGTTCTTC
CASRPSSGTGGFF
>-|-|TRBJ1-4|TRBV27
TGTGCCAACTCCCCGAGTGGGGCCCGAAGTGAAAAACTGTTTTTT
CANSPSGARSEKLFF
>TRBD2|-|TRBJ2-3|TRBV7-2
TGTGCCAGCAGCTTCCAAGCGGGATCCACAGATACGCAGTATTTT
CASSFQAGSTDTQYF
>-|-|TRBJ1-1|TRBV28
TGTGCCAGCAGTTATAACATGGTCACTGAAGCTTTCTTT
CASSYNMVTEAFF
>-|-|TRBJ2-2|TRBV7-9
TGTGCCAGCAGCTTAGGGGGACCCACCGGGGGCACCGGGGAGCTGTTTTTT
CASSLGGPTGGTGELFF
>TRBD2|-|TRBJ2-2|TRBV11-3
TGTGCCAGCACCGGGACTAGCGAGGTCGGGGAGCTGTTTTTT
CASTGTSEVGELFF
>-|-|TRBJ1-3|TRBV6-5
TGTGCCAGCAGAAAGACACCTATTTCTGGAAACACCATATATTTT
CASRKTPISGNTIYF
>TRBD2|-|TRBJ2-5|TRBV28
TGTGCCAGCAGTTTCCCCTCTGCTAGCGGGGGCAAAGAGACCCAGTACTTC
CASSFPSASGGKETQYF
>TRBD1|-|TRBJ2-2|TRBV5-1
TGCGCCAGCAGCCTAGGGACAGGGGGTCCTACCGGGGAGCTGTTTTTT
CASSLGTGGPTGELFF
>TRBD2|once|TRBJ2-7|TRBV27
TGTGCCAGCTCTCTAGCGGGAGACTACCACGAGCAGTACTTC
CASSLAGDYHEQYF
>TRBD1|-|TRBJ1-1|TRBV6-4
TGTGCCAGTCAATCAGGGGGCGTAGGCACTGAAGCTTTCTTT
CASQSGGVGTEAFF
>TRBD1|-|TRBJ1-4|TRBV5-1
TGCGCCAGCGGCCTGGGGGGACAGTTAAATGAAAAACTGTTTTTT
CASGLGGQLNEKLFF
>-|-|TRBJ1-2|TRBV27
TGTGCCAGCAGTTTATCGGCCACGGGGTCTGGTGGGGATGGCTACACCTTC
CASSLSATGSGGDGYTF
>-|-|TRBJ2-1|TRBV24-1
TGTGCCACCAGTGACCCGGGACTCGATGAGCAGTTCTTC
CATSDPGLDEQFF
>TRBD2|few|TRBJ2-3|TRBV4-1
TGCGCCGGGGGCCGGGGGGGCGCGACAGATACGCAGTATTTT
CAGGRGGATDTQYF
>TRBD1|-|TRBJ2-7|TRBV28
TGTGCCAGCAGATTCCATTCGAGACAGGGGGCCGGGCAGTACTTC
CASRFHSRQGAGQYF
>-|-|TRBJ2-5|TRBV6-5
TGTGCCAGCAGTATGACTACCCAAGAGACCCAGTACTTC
CASSMTTQETQYF
>-|-|TRBJ2-2|TRBV4-2
TGTGCCAGCAGCCTACGGGAAGGGGGCACCGGGGAGCTGTTTTTT
CASSLREGGTGELFF
>TRBD1|-|TRBJ2-7|TRBV6-2/TRBV6-3
TGTGCCAGCAGTTACGGGACAGGGGGCTACGAGCAGTACTTC
CASSYGTGGYEQYF
>TRBD2|-|TRBJ2-7|TRBV19
TGTGCCAGTAGTATACGGCCGGGGGGTCCCTCCTACGAGCAGTACTTC
CASSIRPGGPSYEQYF
>-|-|TRBJ2-5|TRBV28
TGTGCCAGCAGTTTTCCCAAAGATACTAGCGAGGGGGAAGAGACCCAGTACTTC
CASSFPKDTSEGEETQYF
>-|-|TRBJ1-1|TRBV5-6
TGTGCCAACAGCTTGGTTGGGGCCAGCATGAACACTGAAGCTTTCTTT
CANSLVGASMNTEAFF
>-|-|TRBJ1-2|TRBV28
TGTGCCAGCAGTTCTTTCCCCCTCACAGTTAGCTATGGCTACACCTTC
CASSSFPLTVSYGYTF
>-|-|TRBJ2-2|TRBV15
TGTGCCACCAGCAGGGAGGAGGTCGGGGAGCTGTTTTTT
CATSREEVGELFF
>TRBD1|once|TRBJ2-7|TRBV7-2
TGTGCCAGCAGCGTCCAGGGGGCGGGGCAATACGAGCAGTACTTC
CASSVQGAGQYEQYF
>-|-|TRBJ1-4|TRBV9
TGTGCCAGCAGCAAAGAGGTGGGAGGCTCAACTAATGAAAAACTGTTTTTT
CASSKEVGGSTNEKLFF
>TRBD1|-|TRBJ2-2|TRBV5-1
TGCGCCAGCAGCCAGGGACAGGCAAACACCGGGGAGCTGTTTTTT
CASSQGQANTGELFF
>TRBD1|-|TRBJ2-3|TRBV5-6
TGTGCCAGCAGCGGGGACAGGGCGGATACGCAGTATTTT
CASSGDRADTQYF
>-|-|TRBJ2-5|TRBV28
TGTGCCAGCAAAATCGGAGGTAGGGGGATCCAAGAGACCCAGTACTTC
CASKIGGRGIQETQYF
>TRBD1|-|TRBJ1-1|TRBV6-6
TGTGCCAGCACTACAGGGGGCCCTATGAACACTGAAGCTTTCTTT
CASTTGGPMNTEAFF
>-|-|TRBJ1-1|TRBV10-3
TGTGCCATCAGTGAGTCGGGGCAGGAAGGGCTCATGAACACTGAAGCTTTCTTT
CAISESGQEGLMNTEAFF
>TRBD1|-|TRBJ1-1|TRBV10-3
TGTGCCATCAGTGGGGACAGGAACACTGAAGCTTTCTTT
CAISGDRNTEAFF
>TRBD2|-|TRBJ2-7|TRBV3-1/TRBV3-2
TGTGCCAGCAGCCAAACTAGCGGGCGCTACGAGCAGTACTTC
CASSQTSGRYEQYF
>TRBD1|-|TRBJ1-2|TRBV5-4
TGTGCCAGCAGCGAGGGACAGAACTATGGCTACACCTTC
CASSEGQNYGYTF
>-|once|TRBJ2-2|TRBV12-5
TGTGCTAGTGGTTTGGGCCAGGGTAACACCGGGGAGCTGTTTTTT
CASGLGQGNTGELFF
>TRBD2|-|TRBJ2-5|TRBV3-1/TRBV3-2
TGTGCCAGCAGCCAAGATGGGGAAAACAGCGGGGGTAGAGAGACCCAGTACTTC
CASSQDGENSGGRETQYF
>TRBD1|-|TRBJ2-1|TRBV15
TGTGCCACCAGCAGAAACCCGGGACAGGGGGTCAATGAGCAGTTCTTC
CATSRNPGQGVNEQFF
>TRBD1|-|TRBJ1-1|TRBV11-1
TGTGCCAGCAGCGGGACAGCTATGAACACTGAAGCTTTCTTT
CASSGTAMNTEAFF
>TRBD1|-|TRBJ1-2|TRBV5-1
TGCGCCAGCAGCTTGGCACCGGGACAGGGTGATGGCTACACCTTC
CASSLAPGQGDGYTF
>-|-|TRBJ2-1|TRBV6-5
TGTGCCAGCAGTCCCGGGACTGGGGGAGTCAATGAGCAGTTCTTC
CASSPGTGGVNEQFF
>TRBD2|-|TRBJ2-1|TRBV24-1
TGTGCCACCAGTGATTTCGGACTAGCGGGAGTGGGCGATGAGCAGTTCTTC
CATSDFGLAGVGDEQFF
>TRBD1|-|TRBJ1-2|TRBV28
TGTGCCAGCAGTCCGTTCCGACAGGGGGCGGTATACACCTTC
CASSPFRQGAVYTF
>TRBD2|-|TRBJ2-1|TRBV5-1
TGCGCCAGCAGCCCCCGCCCCTACTATGCGGGAGAGTACAATGAGCAGTTCTTC
CASSPRPYYAGEYNEQFF
>-|once|TRBJ1-2|TRBV24-1
TGTGCCACCAGTGACCCGGGAGGGGTCGAGTATGGCTACACCTTC
CATSDPGGVEYGYTF
>-|-|TRBJ2-3|TRBV5-1
TGCGCCAGCAGCTTGCGCGGGGTACGCACAGATACGCAGTATTTT
CASSLRGVRTDTQYF
>TRBD2|-|TRBJ2-3|TRBV13
TGTGCCAGCAGCTTAGGGCTAGCGGGAGGCACAGATACGCAGTATTTT
CASSLGLAGGTDTQYF
>-|few|TRBJ1-1|TRBV7-2
TGTGCCAGCAGAAAAACAAAGAACACTGAAGCTTTCTTT
CASRKTKNTEAFF
>-|-|TRBJ2-7|TRBV11-3
TGTGCCAGCAGCTTAGAAGTGGGAGGCTTCTACGAGCAGTACTTC
CASSLEVGGFYEQYF
>-|-|TRBJ2-7|TRBV9
TGTGCCAGCAGCGTAGCTCCGTCGAGGGAGCAGTACTTC
CASSVAPSREQYF
>-|once|TRBJ1-5|TRBV24-1
TGTGCCACCAGTGAGGGGGCGCGGAGCAATCAGCCCCAGCATTTT
CATSEGARSNQPQHF
>TRBD1|-|TRBJ1-2|TRBV5-4
TGTGCCAGCAGCTCCACCGACAGGGTAGGGCGCGGCTACACCTTC
CASSSTDRVGRGYTF
>-|-|TRBJ1-5|TRBV7-2
TGTGCCAGCAGCTTATCTAGAACTAGCAATCAGCCCCAGCATTTT
CASSLSRTSNQPQHF
>-|-|TRBJ1-1|TRBV7-9
TGTGCCAGCAGCTTACTGGGGGCTGGTGAAGCTTTCTTT
CASSLLGAGEAFF